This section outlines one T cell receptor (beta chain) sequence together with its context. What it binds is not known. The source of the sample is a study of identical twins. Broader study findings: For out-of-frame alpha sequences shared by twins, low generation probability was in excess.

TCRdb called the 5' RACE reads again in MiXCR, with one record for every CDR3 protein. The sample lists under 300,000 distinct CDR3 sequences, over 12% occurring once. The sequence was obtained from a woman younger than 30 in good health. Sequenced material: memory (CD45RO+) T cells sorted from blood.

The CDR3 region is CASSLGPDTDTQYF. The CDR3 coding sequence is TGCGCCAGCAGCTTGGGACCGGACACAGATACGCAGTATTTT. This chain uses TRBV5-1 with TRBJ2-3; D is unresolved. The germline V and J ends were trimmed by 0 bases and 2 bases, with 7 bases remaining between them. CDR1 SGHRS and CDR2 YFSETQ come from the germline V gene. The CDR3 contains 14 residues.